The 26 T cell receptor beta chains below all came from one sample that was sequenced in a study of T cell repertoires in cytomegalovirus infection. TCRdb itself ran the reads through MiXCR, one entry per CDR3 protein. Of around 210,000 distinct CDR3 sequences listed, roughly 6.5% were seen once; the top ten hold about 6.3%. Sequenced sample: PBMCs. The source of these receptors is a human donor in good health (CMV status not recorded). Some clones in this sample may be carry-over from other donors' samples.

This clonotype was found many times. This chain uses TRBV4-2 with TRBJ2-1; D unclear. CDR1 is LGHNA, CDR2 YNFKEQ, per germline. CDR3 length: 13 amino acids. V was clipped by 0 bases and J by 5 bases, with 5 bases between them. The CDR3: CASSQDYDNEQFF. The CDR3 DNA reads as TGTGCCAGCAGCCAAGATTACGACAATGAGCAGTTCTTC.

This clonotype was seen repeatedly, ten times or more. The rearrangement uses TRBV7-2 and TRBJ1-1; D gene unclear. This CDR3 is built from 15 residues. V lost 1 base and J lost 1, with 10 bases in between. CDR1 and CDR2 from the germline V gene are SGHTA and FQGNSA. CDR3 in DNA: TGTGCCAGCAGCTTAGTAGGGTGGACGAACACTGAAGCTTTCTTT. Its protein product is CASSLVGWTNTEAFF.

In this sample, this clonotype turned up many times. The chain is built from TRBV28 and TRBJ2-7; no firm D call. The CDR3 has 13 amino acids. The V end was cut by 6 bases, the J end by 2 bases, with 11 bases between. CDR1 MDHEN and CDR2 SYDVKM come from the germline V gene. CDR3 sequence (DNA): TGTGCCAGCAGCCCGAAGATCCCCTACGAGCAGTACTTC. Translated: CASSPKIPYEQYF.

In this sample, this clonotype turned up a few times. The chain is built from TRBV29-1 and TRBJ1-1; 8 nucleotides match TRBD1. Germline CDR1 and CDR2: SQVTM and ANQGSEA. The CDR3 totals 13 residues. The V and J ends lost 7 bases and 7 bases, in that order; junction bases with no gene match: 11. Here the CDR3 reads CSAATGVKGEAFF. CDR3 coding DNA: TGCAGCGCCGCGACAGGGGTGAAGGGTGAAGCTTTCTTT.

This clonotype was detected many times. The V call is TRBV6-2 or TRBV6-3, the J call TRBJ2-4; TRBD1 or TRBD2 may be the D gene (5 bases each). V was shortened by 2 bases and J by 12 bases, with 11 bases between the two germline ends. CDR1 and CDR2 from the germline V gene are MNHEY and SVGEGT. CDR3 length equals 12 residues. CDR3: CASSYGTESQYF. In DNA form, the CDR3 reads TGTGCCAGCAGTTACGGGACCGAAAGTCAGTACTTC.

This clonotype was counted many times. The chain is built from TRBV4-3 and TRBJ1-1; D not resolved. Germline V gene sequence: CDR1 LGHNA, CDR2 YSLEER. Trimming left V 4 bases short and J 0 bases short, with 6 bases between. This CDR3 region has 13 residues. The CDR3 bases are TGCGCCAGCAGCCGGCAGTTGAACACTGAAGCTTTCTTT. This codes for CASSRQLNTEAFF.

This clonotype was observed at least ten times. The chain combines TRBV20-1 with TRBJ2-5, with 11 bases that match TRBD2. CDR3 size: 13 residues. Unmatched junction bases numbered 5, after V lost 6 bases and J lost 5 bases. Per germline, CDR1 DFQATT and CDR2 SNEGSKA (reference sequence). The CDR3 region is CSALGLAEETQYF. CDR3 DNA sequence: TGCAGTGCGTTGGGACTAGCGGAGGAGACCCAGTACTTC.

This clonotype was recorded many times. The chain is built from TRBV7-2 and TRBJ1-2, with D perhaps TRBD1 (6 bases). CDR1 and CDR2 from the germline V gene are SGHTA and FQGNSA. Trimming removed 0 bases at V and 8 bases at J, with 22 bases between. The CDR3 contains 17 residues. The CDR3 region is CASSLASTASRGPGYTF. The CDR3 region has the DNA TGTGCCAGCAGCTTAGCTTCCACAGCCAGCCGGGGGCCCGGCTACACCTTC.

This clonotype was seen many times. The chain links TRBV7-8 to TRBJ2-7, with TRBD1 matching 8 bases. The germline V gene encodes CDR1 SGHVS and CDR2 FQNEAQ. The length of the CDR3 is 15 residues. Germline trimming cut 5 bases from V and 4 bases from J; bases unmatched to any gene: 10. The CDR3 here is CASSARTGGPYEQYF. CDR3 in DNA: TGTGCCAGCAGCGCCCGAACAGGGGGGCCATACGAGCAGTACTTC.

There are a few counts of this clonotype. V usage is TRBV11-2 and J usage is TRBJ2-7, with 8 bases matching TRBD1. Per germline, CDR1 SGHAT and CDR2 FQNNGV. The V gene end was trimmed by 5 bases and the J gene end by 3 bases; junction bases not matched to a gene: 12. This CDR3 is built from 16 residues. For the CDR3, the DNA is TGTGCCAGCAGCCCTATATCACGGACAGGGTACTACGAGCAGTACTTC. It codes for CASSPISRTGYYEQYF. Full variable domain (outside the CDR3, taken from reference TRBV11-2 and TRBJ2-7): EAGVAQSPRYKIIEKRQSVAFWCNPISGHATLYWYQQILGQGPKLLIQFQNNGVVDDSQLPKDRFSAERLKGVDSTLKIQPAKLEDSAVYLCASSPISRTGYYEQYFGPGTRLTVT.

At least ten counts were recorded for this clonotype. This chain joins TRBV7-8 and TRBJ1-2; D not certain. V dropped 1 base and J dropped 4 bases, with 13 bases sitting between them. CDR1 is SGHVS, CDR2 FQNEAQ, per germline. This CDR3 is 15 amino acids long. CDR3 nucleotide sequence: TGTGCCAGCAGCTTAGAGATCGCCTCTCTCTATGGCTACACCTTC. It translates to CASSLEIASLYGYTF.

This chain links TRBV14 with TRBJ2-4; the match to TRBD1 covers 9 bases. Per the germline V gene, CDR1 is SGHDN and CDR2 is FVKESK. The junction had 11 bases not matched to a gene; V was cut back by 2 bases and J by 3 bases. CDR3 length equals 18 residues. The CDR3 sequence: CASSQRTEAGQGKNIQYF. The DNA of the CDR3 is TGTGCCAGCAGCCAAAGGACAGAGGCGGGACAGGGCAAAAACATTCAGTACTTC.

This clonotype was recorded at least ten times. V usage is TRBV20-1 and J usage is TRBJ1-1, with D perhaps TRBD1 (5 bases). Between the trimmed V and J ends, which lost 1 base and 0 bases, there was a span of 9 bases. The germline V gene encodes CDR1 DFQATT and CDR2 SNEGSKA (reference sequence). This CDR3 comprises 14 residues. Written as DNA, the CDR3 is TGCAGTGCTAGAGGAGGGGTCTTGAACACTGAAGCTTTCTTT. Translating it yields CSARGGVLNTEAFF.

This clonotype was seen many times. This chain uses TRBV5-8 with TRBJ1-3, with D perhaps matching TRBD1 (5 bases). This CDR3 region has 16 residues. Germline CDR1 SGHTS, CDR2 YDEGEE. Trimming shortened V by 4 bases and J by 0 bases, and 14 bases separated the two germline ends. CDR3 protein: CASSPRQTFSGNTIYF. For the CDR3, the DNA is TGTGCCAGCAGCCCCAGACAGACTTTCTCTGGAAACACCATATATTTT.

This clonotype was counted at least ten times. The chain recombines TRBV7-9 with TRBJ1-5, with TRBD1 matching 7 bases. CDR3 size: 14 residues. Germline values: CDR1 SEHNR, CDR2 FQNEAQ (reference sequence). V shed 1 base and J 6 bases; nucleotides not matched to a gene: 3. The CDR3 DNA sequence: TGTGCCAGCAGCTTAGGCGACAGGGTTCAGCCCCAGCATTTT. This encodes CASSLGDRVQPQHF.

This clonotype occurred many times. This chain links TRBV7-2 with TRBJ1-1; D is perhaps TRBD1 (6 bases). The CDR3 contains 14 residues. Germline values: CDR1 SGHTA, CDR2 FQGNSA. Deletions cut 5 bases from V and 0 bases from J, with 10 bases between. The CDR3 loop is CASSDQGMNTEAFF. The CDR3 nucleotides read TGTGCCAGCAGCGATCAGGGGATGAACACTGAAGCTTTCTTT.

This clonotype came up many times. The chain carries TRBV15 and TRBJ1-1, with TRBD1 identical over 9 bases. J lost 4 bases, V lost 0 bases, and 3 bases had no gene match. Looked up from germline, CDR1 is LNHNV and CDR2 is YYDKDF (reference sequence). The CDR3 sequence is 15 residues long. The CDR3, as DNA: TGTGCCACCAGCAGAGATGGGACAGGGTCCACTGAAGCTTTCTTT. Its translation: CATSRDGTGSTEAFF.

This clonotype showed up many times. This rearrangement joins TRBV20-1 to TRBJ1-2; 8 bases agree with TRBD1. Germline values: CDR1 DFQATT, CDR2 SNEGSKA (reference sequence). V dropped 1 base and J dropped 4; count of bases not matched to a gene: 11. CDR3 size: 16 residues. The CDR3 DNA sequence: TGCAGTGCTAGAGGGGGACAGGCTGACCTATTCTATGGCTACACCTTC. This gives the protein CSARGGQADLFYGYTF.

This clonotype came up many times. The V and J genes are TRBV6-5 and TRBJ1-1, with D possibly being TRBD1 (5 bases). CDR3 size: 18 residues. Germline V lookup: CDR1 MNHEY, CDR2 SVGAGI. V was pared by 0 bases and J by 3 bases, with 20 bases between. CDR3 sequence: CASSYSKRITMGDTEAFF. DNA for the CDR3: TGTGCCAGCAGTTACTCGAAACGGATCACGATGGGGGACACTGAAGCTTTCTTT.

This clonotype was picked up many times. The CDR3 bases are TGCAGTGCTTTTAGGACGATCTACGAGCAGTACTTC. It codes for CSAFRTIYEQYF. V and J are TRBV20-1 and TRBJ2-7; unclear D gene. The CDR3 spans 12 residues. The germline V gene encodes CDR1 DFQATT and CDR2 SNEGSKA (reference sequence). The V and J ends lost 5 bases and 3 bases respectively, with 11 bases between them.

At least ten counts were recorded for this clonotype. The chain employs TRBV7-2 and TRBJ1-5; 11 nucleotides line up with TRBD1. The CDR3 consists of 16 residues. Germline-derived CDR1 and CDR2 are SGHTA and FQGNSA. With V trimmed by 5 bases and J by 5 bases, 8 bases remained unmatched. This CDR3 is CASSRTGQGAYQPQHF. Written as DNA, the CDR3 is TGTGCCAGCAGCCGAACTGGACAGGGGGCGTATCAGCCCCAGCATTTT.

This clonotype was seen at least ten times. CDR3 bases: TGCAGCGCCTCTCCCGCCCAAGGGTGGAACACTGAAGCTTTCTTT. It encodes CSASPAQGWNTEAFF. The rearrangement uses TRBV29-1 and TRBJ1-1; D is ambiguous. Trimming removed 7 bases from V and 1 base from J, with 19 bases in between. The CDR3 contains 15 residues. Germline CDR1 is SQVTM and CDR2 is ANQGSEA.

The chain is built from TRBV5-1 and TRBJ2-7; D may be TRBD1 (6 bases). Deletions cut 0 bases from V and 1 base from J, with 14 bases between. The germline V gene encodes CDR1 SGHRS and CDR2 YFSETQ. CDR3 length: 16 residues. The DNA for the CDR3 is TGCGCCAGCAGCTTGGGTATCAGGGGTCGGTCCTACGAGCAGTACTTC. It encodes CASSLGIRGRSYEQYF. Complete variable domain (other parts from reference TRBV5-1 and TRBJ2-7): KAGVTQTPRYLIKTRGQQVTLSCSPISGHRSVSWYQQTPGQGLQFLFEYFSETQRNKGNFPGRFSGRQFSNSRSEMNVSTLELGDSALYLCASSLGIRGRSYEQYFGPGTRLTVT.

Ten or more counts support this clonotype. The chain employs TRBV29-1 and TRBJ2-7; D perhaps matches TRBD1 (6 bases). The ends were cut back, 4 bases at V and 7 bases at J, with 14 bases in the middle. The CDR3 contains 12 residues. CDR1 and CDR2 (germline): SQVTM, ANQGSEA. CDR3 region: CSVASGAEEQYF. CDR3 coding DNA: TGCAGCGTTGCTTCAGGGGCCGAAGAGCAGTACTTC.

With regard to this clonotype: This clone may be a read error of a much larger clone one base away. The DNA of the CDR3 is TGTGCCAGCAGTGAAGGGGCGGTCCCTGGGAGGGATACGCAGCATTTT. This translates into CASSEGAVPGRDTQHF. The chain combines TRBV2 with TRBJ2-3; D unclear. The tail of the sequence fits TRBJ1-5 better, so the J call may be wrong. This CDR3 has 16 residues. The V gene's germline CDR1 is SNHLY and CDR2 FYNNEI.

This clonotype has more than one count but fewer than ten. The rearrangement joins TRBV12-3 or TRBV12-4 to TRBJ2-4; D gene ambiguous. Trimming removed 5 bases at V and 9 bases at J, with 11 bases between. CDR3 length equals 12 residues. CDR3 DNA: TGTGCCAGCAGTCCCGCCCCAGGCATTCAGTACTTC. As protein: CASSPAPGIQYF.